This TCR beta chain was profiled in a study of T cells in Graves' hyperthyroidism and ophthalmopathy. Study-wide results and caveats: Stable hyperthyroidism was told apart from ophthalmopathy by a model built on 13 V-J features. Most clonotypes expanded in the thyroid (above 0.001) were also present in blood.

Orbital computed tomography, thyroid ultrasound, serum thyroxine and TRAb, and clinical symptoms together informed the diagnoses. Germline V gives CDR1 MNHEY, CDR2 SVGAGI. The CDR3 is made up of 18 amino acids. Trimming removed 2 bases from V and 4 bases from J; junction bases left unmatched: 10. This clonotype was seen more than once but under ten times. Its antigen is not known. There were TCR beta CDR3 regions amplified from RNA transcripts. The TCR CDR3 first-round RT-PCR relied on the HTBI primer set. One entry per CDR3 protein, called by TCRdb with MiXCR from the multiplex PCR reads. The profile shows hundreds of thousands of distinct CDR3 sequences, around 24% of them singletons.

This chain connects TRBV6-5 to TRBJ2-4; 11 nucleotides match TRBD2. The sequence was collected from a woman aged 30 to 39 with Graves' ophthalmopathy. The sample comprised blood. The CDR3 loop is CASSYDAGTSGNKNIQYF. The CDR3 DNA follows: TGTGCCAGCAGTTACGACGCCGGGACTAGCGGAAATAAAAACATTCAGTACTTC.